The entry that follows covers one TCR beta chain sequence. The data originate from a study of blood T cell repertoires in COVID-19. Overall study: Samples taken during acute and convalescent COVID-19 were collected in the United States, Italy and Spain.

CDR1 SGHKS and CDR2 YYEKEE come from the germline V gene (reference sequence). The CDR3 contains 15 residues. The germline V and J ends were trimmed by 4 bases and 7 bases, with 15 bases remaining between them. Profiled with immunoSEQ multiplex PCR; TCRdb holds only in-frame clones, not every one. The sample lists about 170,000 clones; 65% to 85% were seen once. Everyone who took part was about 18 to 90 years old, and they came from over 20 US areas. Sequencing was carried out using PBMCs or T cells enriched from blood (not recorded which). The TCR originated in a woman in her fifties or sixties in a cohort exposed to, infected with or recovered from COVID-19 (not recorded which). The chain joins TRBV5-5 to TRBJ1-6; no reliable D call. This chain's CDR3 is CASSLAIIGNSPLHF. The CDR3 region has the DNA TGTGCCAGCAGCCTAGCAATCATAGGGAATTCACCCCTCCACTTT.